This T cell receptor beta chain comes out of a study of T-cell reconstitution after alpha-beta-depleted transplantation in children. This CDR3 has 14 residues. V was cut by 8 bases and J by 4 bases, with 17 bases left in between. Study-wide findings and caveats: Where some patients showed high TCRbeta diversity at day 60, it came from recipient T cells and thymic progenitors that had survived. Roughly two months post-transplant, alpha-beta T cells reportedly originated from several hundred graft clones that had expanded. After one year, T-cell counts and TCRbeta diversity mostly came from new T cells.

A TCRbeta library incorporating unique molecular identifiers was prepared. TCRdb fed the PCR reads into MiXCR, producing one record per CDR3 protein. The sample gives around 270,000 distinct CDR3 sequences, about 9.5% of which show up once; approximately 7% is in the top ten. The table lists this clonotype with a few counts. The antigen is undetermined. The genes are TRBV12-3 or TRBV12-4 and TRBJ1-2; D ambiguous. The sequencing here drew on PBMCs, taken before TCRalphabeta/CD19-depleted stem cell transplant. The sequence was collected from a boy younger than two with acute myeloid leukemia, due to receive a stem cell transplant. CDR3 DNA: TGTGCCAGCCGCAGAAGGCTCGGTGGCTATGGCTACACCTTC. Translation: CASRRRLGGYGYTF.